The next 25 T cell receptor beta chains were all read from a single sample in a study of graft-versus-host responses after intestinal transplantation. Profiled with immunoSEQ multiplex PCR; TCRdb holds only in-frame clones, not every one. The table records about 97,000 clones, 80% to 95% of them present only once. The specimen comprised PBMCs, sampled about 460 days after intestinal transplant. Receptors were obtained from a human patient who received an intestinal transplant, so some T cells may come from the graft donor.

V and J are TRBV7-2 and TRBJ1-5, with a tentative D call TRBD1 (6 bases). The CDR3 is made up of 13 amino acids. The germline V and J ends were trimmed by 2 bases and 6 bases, with 8 bases remaining between them. Germline CDR1 SGHTA, CDR2 FQGNSA. CDR3 DNA sequence: TGTGCCAGCAGCTTACGCAGGGGTCAGCCCCAGCATTTT. This translates into CASSLRRGQPQHF.

The J gene is TRBJ1-5, the V gene TRBV2; TRBD1 matches 7 bases. The CDR3 has 14 amino acids. V shed 6 bases and J 4 bases; nucleotides not matched to a gene: 6. Per germline, CDR1 SNHLY and CDR2 FYNNEI. The CDR3 region has the DNA TGTGCCAGCAGGTTCGAGACAGGGAATCAGCCCCAGCATTTT. Translating gives CASRFETGNQPQHF.

CDR3 sequence: CSVPDRGKSYGYTF. Here the CDR3 DNA reads TGCAGCGTCCCCGACAGGGGGAAAAGCTATGGCTACACCTTC. V is TRBV29-1 and J is TRBJ1-2, with 9 bases that match TRBD1. J lost 4 bases, V lost 6 bases, and 9 bases had no gene match. Germline V gene sequence: CDR1 SQVTM, CDR2 ANQGSEA. The CDR3 extends over 14 amino acids. The full variable domain, in which reference TRBV29-1 and TRBJ1-2 provide the parts outside the CDR3, is SAVISQKPSRDICQRGTSLTIQCQVDSQVTMMFWYRQQPGQSLTLIATANQGSEATYESGFVIDKFPISRPNLTFSTLTVSNMSPEDSSIYLCSVPDRGKSYGYTFGSGTRLTVV.

J is TRBJ1-2 and V is TRBV10-3; the D gene is possibly TRBD1 (5 bases). V was cut by 8 bases and J by 4 bases, with 17 bases left in between. Looked up from germline, CDR1 is ENHRY and CDR2 is SYGVKD. The CDR3 length is 14 residues. This CDR3 reads CAIAELQDTYGYTF. CDR3 DNA: TGTGCCATCGCAGAACTACAGGACACCTATGGCTACACCTTC.

CDR3 coding DNA: TGTGCCAGCAGCTTGTCAGGGGGAAATGAAAAACTGTTTTTT. It yields the protein CASSLSGGNEKLFF. The chain carries TRBV5-5 and TRBJ1-4, with 7 bases identical to TRBD1. Germline assignment: CDR1 SGHKS and CDR2 YYEKEE (reference sequence). Trimming removed 1 base from V and 5 bases from J; junction bases left unmatched: 2. CDR3 length: 14 amino acids.

This chain connects TRBV5-6 to TRBJ2-3, with 7 bases matching TRBD2. The ends lost 5 bases at V and 2 bases at J; junction bases unmatched: 11. Germline CDR1 is SGHDT and CDR2 is YYEEEE. This CDR3 region has 16 residues. CDR3 sequence: CASRGGLGGSTDTQYF. The CDR3 nucleotides read TGTGCCAGCAGGGGAGGACTAGGCGGGTCCACAGATACGCAGTATTTT. The full variable domain, rest sourced from reference TRBV5-6 and TRBJ2-3, is DAGVTQSPTHLIKTRGQQVTLRCSPKSGHDTVSWYQQALGQGPQFIFQYYEEEERQRGNFPDRFSGHQFPNYSSELNVNALLLGDSALYLCASRGGLGGSTDTQYFGPGTRLTVL.

The rearrangement links TRBV5-4 to TRBJ1-2, with a tentative D call TRBD1 (6 bases). CDR1 is SGHNT, CDR2 YYREEE, per germline (reference sequence). The CDR3 spans 14 residues. The V gene lost 4 bases and the J gene lost 0 bases, with 10 bases spanning the gap. As DNA, the CDR3 is TGTGCCAGCAGCGGGGACATACCTAACTATGGCTACACCTTC. Protein: CASSGDIPNYGYTF.

The chain employs TRBV6-5 and TRBJ2-1; tentatively, D is TRBD1 (6 bases). Germline-derived CDR1 and CDR2 are MNHEY and SVGAGI. The V and J ends lost 6 bases and 4 bases respectively, with 16 bases between them. This CDR3 is built from 15 residues. The CDR3: CASSSTGLGYNEQFF. For the CDR3, the DNA is TGTGCCAGCAGCTCAACAGGGTTGGGTTACAATGAGCAGTTCTTC.

The chain employs TRBV11-3 and TRBJ2-7; D not certain. V was trimmed by 5 bases and J by 7 bases, leaving 9 bases between them. Germline CDR1 is SGHNT and CDR2 is YENEEA. The CDR3 has 11 amino acids. CDR3 sequence (DNA): TGTGCCAGCAGCCGAGAAGGGGAGCAGTACTTC. Protein: CASSREGEQYF.

To note about this clone: Additional DNA sequences in this sample encode the identical CDR3. The rearrangement joins TRBV29-1 to TRBJ2-5; no reliable D call. The ends were cut back, 7 bases at V and 5 bases at J, with 8 bases in the middle. There are 10 residues in the CDR3. Germline V lookup: CDR1 SQVTM, CDR2 ANQGSEA. CDR3 residues: CSARQETQYF. The CDR3, as DNA: TGCAGCGCCCGCCAGGAGACCCAGTACTTC. The full variable domain, rest sourced from reference TRBV29-1 and TRBJ2-5, is SAVISQKPSRDICQRGTSLTIQCQVDSQVTMMFWYRQQPGQSLTLIATANQGSEATYESGFVIDKFPISRPNLTFSTLTVSNMSPEDSSIYLCSARQETQYFGPGTRLLVL.

The chain has TRBV10-3 and TRBJ2-5; the match to TRBD2 covers 10 bases. Looked up from germline, CDR1 is ENHRY and CDR2 is SYGVKD. V lost 3 bases to trimming and J lost 1 base; unmatched junction nucleotides: 8. The CDR3 has 17 amino acids. CDR3 loop: CAISEMLAGGIQETQYF. In DNA form, the CDR3 reads TGTGCCATCAGTGAAATGTTAGCGGGGGGCATCCAAGAGACCCAGTACTTC.

This chain links TRBV9 with TRBJ1-1, with a possible D match to TRBD1 (5 bases). The length of the CDR3 is 14 residues. V was cut by 0 bases and J by 4 bases, with 10 bases left in between. The germline CDR1 and CDR2 sequences are SGDLS and YYNGEE. The CDR3 nucleotides read TGTGCCAGCAGCGTAGAAGGGGACCCCACTGAAGCTTTCTTT. It specifies CASSVEGDPTEAFF.

The genes are TRBV11-2 and TRBJ2-1, with a weak D call TRBD2 (5 bases). The CDR3 length is 17 residues. V shed 2 bases and J shed 0 bases, with 14 bases lying between them. CDR1 is SGHAT, CDR2 FQNNGV, per germline. CDR3 sequence: CASSLSSDTSSYNEQFF. In DNA, the CDR3 is TGTGCCAGCAGCTTATCGTCCGACACTAGCTCCTACAATGAGCAGTTCTTC. Variable domain in full (rest from reference TRBV11-2 and TRBJ2-1): EAGVAQSPRYKIIEKRQSVAFWCNPISGHATLYWYQQILGQGPKLLIQFQNNGVVDDSQLPKDRFSAERLKGVDSTLKIQPAKLEDSAVYLCASSLSSDTSSYNEQFFGPGTRLTVL.

The V and J genes are TRBV7-3 and TRBJ2-5; no reliable D call. The germline gives CDR1 SGHTA, CDR2 FQGTGA. The CDR3 runs to 14 residues. The ends were cut back, 2 bases at V and 4 bases at J, with 11 bases in the middle. The CDR3 spells CASSLGPGGETQYF. For the CDR3, the DNA is TGTGCCAGCAGCTTAGGGCCGGGTGGAGAGACCCAGTACTTC.

The chain couples TRBV7-8 to TRBJ2-1; D uncertain. Germline CDR1 SGHVS, CDR2 FQNEAQ. This CDR3 spans 14 amino acids. V lost 10 bases to trimming and J lost 2 bases, with 15 bases between them. CDR3 loop: CAIGPPDPYNEQFF. Written as DNA, the CDR3 is TGTGCCATCGGACCCCCGGATCCCTACAATGAGCAGTTCTTC.

V usage is TRBV7-2 and J usage is TRBJ2-7, with 10 bases that match TRBD1. Trimming cost V 5 bases and J 9 bases; bases outside gene matches: 7. Germline V gene data show CDR1 as SGHTA and CDR2 as FQGNSA. The CDR3 extends over 13 amino acids. The DNA for the CDR3 is TGTGCCAGCAGCCCCCCGGGACAGGGGACGCAGTACTTC. It encodes CASSPPGQGTQYF.

This chain uses TRBV11-2 with TRBJ1-4; no clear D gene. CDR1 is SGHAT and CDR2 is FQNNGV in the germline V gene. The V and J ends lost 0 bases and 7 bases respectively, with 12 bases between them. The length of the CDR3 is 15 residues. Written as DNA, the CDR3 is TGTGCCAGCAGCTTAGACGGCAGCGGCCGTGAAAAACTGTTTTTT. Residues: CASSLDGSGREKLFF.

This sequence joins TRBV7-3 and TRBJ1-2; 9 bases align to TRBD1. CDR1 and CDR2 from the germline V gene are SGHTA and FQGTGA. The V gene end was trimmed by 8 bases and the J gene end by 4 bases; junction bases not matched to a gene: 2. This CDR3 is built from 12 residues. The CDR3 coding sequence is TGTGCCAGCGGGACAGGGAGCTATGGCTACACCTTC. It is translated as CASGTGSYGYTF.

The V gene is TRBV19, the J gene TRBJ1-1; D possibly corresponds to TRBD1 (5 bases). Trimming stripped 3 bases from V and 5 bases from J, with 16 bases between. The CDR3 extends over 15 amino acids. Germline CDR1 and CDR2: LNHDA and SQIVND (reference sequence). CDR3 bases: TGTGCCAGTAGTATGGGGGACGAGGGGTTAACTGAAGCTTTCTTT. It codes for CASSMGDEGLTEAFF. The full variable domain, in which reference TRBV19 and TRBJ1-1 provide the parts outside the CDR3, is DGGITQSPKYLFRKEGQNVTLSCEQNLNHDAMYWYRQDPGQGLRLIYYSQIVNDFQKGDIAEGYSVSREKKESFPLTVTSAQKNPTAFYLCASSMGDEGLTEAFFGQGTRLTVV.

This clone was seen a single time. This chain connects TRBV6-1 to TRBJ2-7, with D perhaps TRBD2 (6 bases). Germline values: CDR1 MNHNS, CDR2 SASEGT. V gave up 8 bases and J gave up 0 bases, with 11 bases separating them. The CDR3 contains 13 residues. The CDR3 region is CASGGAGSYEQYF. The CDR3 DNA reads as TGTGCCAGCGGAGGGGCGGGCTCCTACGAGCAGTACTTC.

This chain connects TRBV7-6 to TRBJ1-6; D unresolved. V was shortened by 5 bases and J by 4 bases, with 12 bases between the two germline ends. The germline gives CDR1 SGHVS, CDR2 FNYEAQ. The CDR3 totals 15 residues. The CDR3 here is CASSGQRRYNSPLHF. The CDR3 DNA is TGTGCCAGCAGCGGGCAGAGGCGGTATAATTCACCCCTCCACTTT.

The rearrangement joins TRBV5-1 to TRBJ2-7; D not resolved. Per germline, CDR1 SGHRS and CDR2 YFSETQ. V dropped 6 bases and J dropped 7 bases, with 17 bases sitting between them. CDR3 size: 13 residues. The CDR3 reads CASNPGPVGEQYF. DNA of the CDR3: TGCGCCAGCAACCCCGGGCCCGTGGGGGAGCAGTACTTC.

The CDR3 is CASSPGGLNTEAFF. The CDR3 region has the DNA TGTGCCAGCAGCCCAGGGGGACTGAACACTGAAGCTTTCTTT. The chain recombines TRBV13 with TRBJ1-1, with 7 bases aligning to TRBD1. The germline CDR1 and CDR2 sequences are PRHDT and FYEKMQ (reference sequence). The CDR3 sequence is 14 residues long. The J segment lost 0 bases and the V segment lost 5 bases, leaving 3 bases of the junction unmatched. Full variable domain (missing parts from reference TRBV13 and TRBJ1-1): AAGVIQSPRHLIKEKRETATLKCYPIPRHDTVYWYQQGPGQDPQFLISFYEKMQSDKGSIPDRFSAQQFSDYHSELNMSSLELGDSALYFCASSPGGLNTEAFFGQGTRLTVV.

The chain joins TRBV9 to TRBJ1-1; D is perhaps TRBD1 (5 bases). Germline V gene sequence: CDR1 SGDLS, CDR2 YYNGEE. The CDR3 totals 14 residues. Between the trimmed V and J ends, which lost 2 bases and 7 bases, there was a span of 15 bases. The CDR3 reads CASSVSGLSDEAFF. The CDR3 nucleotides are TGTGCCAGCAGCGTCTCAGGGTTGTCGGATGAAGCTTTCTTT.

A remark on this clone: An end of the junction does not agree with germline; a read error may underlie this. The chain links TRBV9 to TRBJ1-1; D may be TRBD1 (5 bases). Looked up from germline, CDR1 is SGDLS and CDR2 is YYNGEE. The CDR3 is made up of 12 amino acids. In DNA, the CDR3 is TGTGCCGGCAGCCGCGGGGGATCCGAAGCTTTCTTT. Its protein is CAGSRGGSEAFF.